Detailed here is one T cell receptor (beta chain). Its target is not known. Incorporated into the TCR beta cDNA libraries were unique molecular identifiers, which served to reduce PCR and sequencing biases. One entry per CDR3 protein, called by TCRdb with MiXCR from the PCR reads. Of 170,000 or so distinct CDR3 sequences in the sample, around 28% were seen once. The data derive from a study of post-analysis software for immune sequencing data. Study-wide results and limits: Patients with multiple sclerosis recorded significantly lower normalized Chao1 diversity than controls, the study found. There were a few TRBV segments more frequent in patients than controls, and TRBV5-6, TRBV5-1 and TRBV20-1 were among them. Samples made in the same batch grouped tightly together by F measure.

V was trimmed by 5 bases and J by 1 base, leaving 11 bases between them. Looked up from germline, CDR1 is DFQATT and CDR2 is SNEGSKA (reference sequence). This CDR3 has 13 residues. Material: blood. This sequence joins TRBV20-1 and TRBJ1-1, with D unresolved. The clonotype was recovered from a girl aged 5-17 years with multiple sclerosis. Here the CDR3 reads CSAYHPSNTEAFF. CDR3 DNA sequence: TGCAGTGCTTATCACCCTTCGAACACTGAAGCTTTCTTT.